The 23 T cell receptor beta chains presented below share a single source sample, sequenced in a study of spatial heterogeneity in lung cancer. TCRdb re-analysed the 5' RACE reads in MiXCR, keeping a single row per CDR3 protein. This sample has 720 or so distinct CDR3 sequences, with about 16% found just once. Time point here: sample taken at primary tumor resection. The sequenced sample was normal lung tissue next to the tumor, obtained at surgery. These receptors were collected from a male donor with early-stage non-small cell lung cancer.

V usage is TRBV2 and J usage is TRBJ1-1; no reliable D call. This CDR3 has 12 residues. Per germline, CDR1 SNHLY and CDR2 FYNNEI. V lost 5 bases and J lost 0, with 4 bases in between. The CDR3 DNA reads TGTGCCAGCAGTCGGCTGAACACTGAAGCTTTCTTT. Its translation is CASSRLNTEAFF. Combining the CDR3 with reference TRBV2 and TRBJ1-1 gives the whole variable domain EPEVTQTPSHQVTQMGQEVILRCVPISNHLYFYWYRQILGQKVEFLVSFYNNEISEKSEIFDDQFSVERPDGSNFTLKIRSTKLEDSAMYFCASSRLNTEAFFGQGTRLTVV.

This clonotype is labeled large. The J gene is TRBJ1-1, the V gene TRBV6-5; D is ambiguous. CDR1 and CDR2 from the germline V gene are MNHEY and SVGAGI. This CDR3 contains 11 residues. The V end lost 7 bases, the J end lost 1 base, and 4 bases lay between the germline ends. The CDR3 nucleotides are TGTGCCAGCATCAAGAACACTGAAGCTTTCTTT. As protein: CASIKNTEAFF.

This clonotype is labeled large. The chain is built from TRBV18 and TRBJ1-6; no clear D. V lost 2 bases and J lost 6, with 11 bases in between. Germline CDR1 KGHSH, CDR2 LQKENI. The CDR3 spans 15 residues. CDR3 in amino acids: CASSPSGSINSPLHF. In DNA form, the CDR3 reads TGTGCCAGCTCACCATCCGGGAGCATTAATTCACCCCTCCACTTT.

By sample fraction, this clonotype is medium-sized. J is TRBJ2-4 and V is TRBV2, with 8 bases that match TRBD1. V dropped 2 bases and J dropped 15; count of bases not matched to a gene: 9. Germline V lookup: CDR1 SNHLY, CDR2 FYNNEI. The CDR3 has 13 residues. The CDR3 is CASSETGQDEGYF. CDR3 nucleotide sequence: TGTGCCAGCAGTGAAACGGGACAGGACGAGGGGTACTTC.

The chain is built from TRBV6-4 and TRBJ1-5; no reliable D call. This CDR3 is 14 amino acids long. Germline CDR1 reads MRHNA; CDR2 reads SNTAGT. Trimming removed 9 bases from V and 3 bases from J, with 15 bases in between. The CDR3 spells CARREQLSNQPQHF. The CDR3 DNA follows: TGTGCCAGGAGGGAACAGTTGTCCAATCAGCCCCAGCATTTT.

This clonotype is large. The chain recombines TRBV7-2 with TRBJ2-5; possibly TRBD1 for D (6 bases). Trimming stripped 4 bases from V and 7 bases from J, with 13 bases between. Germline V gene lookup returns CDR1 SGHTA and CDR2 FQGNSA. This CDR3 is 13 amino acids long. The CDR3 bases are TGTGCCAGCAGCTCCCGACAGGAGAGGACCCAGTACTTC. It encodes CASSSRQERTQYF.

By sample share, this clonotype is large. V is TRBV5-1 and J is TRBJ2-7; 8 bases match TRBD1. Germline trimming cut 3 bases from V and 5 bases from J; bases unmatched to any gene: 7. There are 14 residues in the CDR3. Germline values: CDR1 SGHRS, CDR2 YFSETQ. The CDR3, as DNA: TGCGCCAGCAGCTGGAATTACAGGGGGGACGAGCAGTACTTC. Translated, it gives CASSWNYRGDEQYF.

Sample share makes this clonotype medium-sized. V usage is TRBV30 and J usage is TRBJ2-5, with TRBD1 as a possible D gene (5 bases). This CDR3 comprises 12 residues. The V end was cut by 0 bases, the J end by 6 bases, with 8 bases between. The germline CDR1 and CDR2 sequences are GTSNPN and SVGIG (reference sequence). CDR3 sequence reads: CAWSVGLKTQYF. In nucleotides, the CDR3 is TGTGCCTGGAGTGTGGGGCTAAAGACCCAGTACTTC. The full variable domain, in which reference TRBV30 and TRBJ2-5 provide the parts outside the CDR3, is SQTIHQWPATLVQPVGSPLSLECTVEGTSNPNLYWYRQAAGRGLQLLFYSVGIGQISSEVPQNLSASRPQDRQFILSSKKLLLSDSGFYLCAWSVGLKTQYFGPGTRLLVL.

This clonotype is large. This chain connects TRBV7-6 to TRBJ2-7; D possibly corresponds to TRBD1 (6 bases). The CDR3 runs 16 residues. Germline CDR1 reads SGHVS; CDR2 reads FNYEAQ. Trimming stripped 1 base from V and 7 bases from J, with 20 bases between. Here the CDR3 DNA reads TGTGCCAGCAGCTTAGGGGGGCCCGTGACAGTAAATGAGCAGTACTTC. It translates to CASSLGGPVTVNEQYF.

This clonotype is labeled medium-sized. This rearrangement joins TRBV5-4 to TRBJ2-5; D not resolved. Germline V CDR1 and CDR2: SGHNT, YYREEE (reference sequence). The CDR3 extends over 15 amino acids. V lost 2 bases and J lost 2, with 13 bases in between. CDR3 amino acids: CASSLFGRKQETQYF. The DNA for the CDR3 is TGTGCCAGCAGCTTATTCGGGCGTAAGCAAGAGACCCAGTACTTC.

In its sample, this clonotype ranks as medium-sized (0.01 to 0.1%). This rearrangement joins TRBV11-2 to TRBJ2-7, with a tentative D call TRBD1 (6 bases). Trimming removed 5 bases at V and 5 bases at J, with 10 bases between. This CDR3 has 12 amino acids. Germline V lookup: CDR1 SGHAT, CDR2 FQNNGV. Here the CDR3 reads CASSQGLNEQYF. The CDR3 DNA reads TGTGCCAGCAGCCAGGGGCTGAACGAGCAGTACTTC.

This clonotype ranks as medium-sized (0.01 to 0.1%). J is TRBJ2-1 and V is TRBV20-1; D is ambiguous. Deletions cut 1 base from V and 9 bases from J, with 19 bases between. The CDR3 sequence is 15 residues long. Germline V gene sequence: CDR1 DFQATT, CDR2 SNEGSKA (reference sequence). The CDR3, as DNA: TGCAGTGCTAGAGGCTCCCAACGGTCCACCACTGAGCAGTTCTTC. Encoded protein: CSARGSQRSTTEQFF.

The J gene is TRBJ2-7, the V gene TRBV12-3 or TRBV12-4; tentative D call: TRBD2 (6 bases). The CDR3 contains 13 residues. V was clipped by 0 bases and J by 4 bases, with 7 bases between them. CDR3 nucleotides: TGTGCCAGCAGTTTAGCCGGGGGATACGAGCAGTACTTC. It specifies CASSLAGGYEQYF.

By share of the sample, this clonotype is medium-sized. The chain employs TRBV20-1 and TRBJ2-5; D possibly corresponds to TRBD2 (6 bases). The CDR3 is made up of 12 amino acids. Looked up from germline, CDR1 is DFQATT and CDR2 is SNEGSKA (reference sequence). V was cut by 6 bases and J by 5 bases, with 13 bases left in between. DNA for the CDR3: TGCAGTGCCGTGGACTACTCGGAGACCCAGTACTTC. Protein: CSAVDYSETQYF.

This clonotype ranks as large. This chain connects TRBV7-8 to TRBJ2-5; 7 bases align to TRBD1. This CDR3 spans 18 amino acids. Per the germline V gene, CDR1 is SGHVS and CDR2 is FQNEAQ. Losses at the gene ends were 1 base for V and 2 bases for J; bases not matched to a gene: 13. For the CDR3, the DNA is TGTGCCAGCAGCTTAGTCCGCCGGACAGGCAACTCTCAAGAGACCCAGTACTTC. Translating gives CASSLVRRTGNSQETQYF.

This chain joins TRBV10-3 and TRBJ2-2; possibly TRBD1 for D (6 bases). CDR3 size: 17 residues. Germline V gene lookup returns CDR1 ENHRY and CDR2 SYGVKD. The ends were cut back, 0 bases at V and 5 bases at J, with 16 bases in the middle. CDR3 DNA: TGTGCCATCAGTGAGTCGAGGCCAGGGGAAAAGACCGGGGAGCTGTTTTTT. It yields the protein CAISESRPGEKTGELFF.

This clonotype is large. The gene calls are TRBV13 and TRBJ2-1; 8 bases align to TRBD2. CDR1 and CDR2 (germline): PRHDT, FYEKMQ (reference sequence). Trimming removed 6 bases from V and 7 bases from J; junction bases left unmatched: 14. There are 16 residues in the CDR3. In DNA form, the CDR3 reads TGTGCCAGCAGTTGGAACTTAGCGGGACGGTATAATGAGCAGTTCTTC. It encodes CASSWNLAGRYNEQFF.

The chain has TRBV2 and TRBJ2-3, with 7 bases identical to TRBD2. CDR3 length equals 15 residues. Germline values: CDR1 SNHLY, CDR2 FYNNEI. Germline trimming cut 1 base from V and 1 base from J; bases unmatched to any gene: 2. Written as DNA, the CDR3 is TGTGCCAGCAGTGAAGGAGCGGGGCGCACAGATACGCAGTATTTT. Amino acid sequence: CASSEGAGRTDTQYF. Filled out from reference TRBV2 and TRBJ2-3, the complete variable domain reads EPEVTQTPSHQVTQMGQEVILRCVPISNHLYFYWYRQILGQKVEFLVSFYNNEISEKSEIFDDQFSVERPDGSNFTLKIRSTKLEDSAMYFCASSEGAGRTDTQYFGPGTRLTVL.

By share, this clonotype counts as medium-sized. The CDR3 region is CASSSDTGELFF. As DNA, the CDR3 is TGTGCCAGCAGTTCTGACACCGGGGAGCTGTTTTTT. V usage is TRBV6-5 and J usage is TRBJ2-2; D ambiguous. Germline assignment: CDR1 MNHEY and CDR2 SVGAGI. The CDR3 has 12 amino acids. V was clipped by 4 bases and J by 3 bases, with 3 bases between them.

This clonotype was seen more than once but under ten times. V and J are TRBV5-1 and TRBJ2-5, with D tentatively TRBD2 (6 bases). The CDR3 runs 14 residues. Germline V gene sequence: CDR1 SGHRS, CDR2 YFSETQ. Between the trimmed V and J ends, which lost 0 bases and 5 bases, there was a span of 11 bases. The CDR3 region is CASSLATGVETQYF. DNA for the CDR3: TGCGCCAGCAGCTTGGCGACGGGGGTGGAGACCCAGTACTTC. Together with reference TRBV5-1 and TRBJ2-5, the CDR3 gives the full variable domain: KAGVTQTPRYLIKTRGQQVTLSCSPISGHRSVSWYQQTPGQGLQFLFEYFSETQRNKGNFPGRFSGRQFSNSRSEMNVSTLELGDSALYLCASSLATGVETQYFGPGTRLLVL.

This clonotype qualifies as medium-sized. The V and J genes are TRBV6-5 and TRBJ2-2, with 12 bases fitting TRBD2. The CDR3 covers 17 residues. CDR1 MNHEY and CDR2 SVGAGI come from the germline V gene. V lost 6 bases to trimming and J lost 5 bases; unmatched junction nucleotides: 10. The CDR3 DNA sequence: TGTGCCAGCAGCAACCAACTAGCGGGAGGTCGGACCGGGGAGCTGTTTTTT. It is translated as CASSNQLAGGRTGELFF.

Within the sample, this clonotype is medium-sized. The J gene is TRBJ2-1, the V gene TRBV3-1; 9 positions agree with TRBD2. J lost 6 bases, V lost 5 bases, and 8 bases had no gene match. CDR1 LGHDT and CDR2 YNNKEL come from the germline V gene (reference sequence). The CDR3 runs to 15 residues. The CDR3 reads CASSNSGRQGNEQFF. CDR3 sequence (DNA): TGTGCCAGCAGCAACAGCGGGAGGCAGGGCAATGAGCAGTTCTTC.

The chain couples TRBV2 to TRBJ1-5, with D possibly being TRBD1 (6 bases). CDR1 is SNHLY, CDR2 FYNNEI, per germline. The V gene lost 4 bases and the J gene lost 7 bases, with 11 bases spanning the gap. This CDR3 has 13 amino acids. The CDR3 sequence is CASSAGERQPQHF. The CDR3 bases are TGTGCCAGCAGTGCAGGGGAGAGGCAGCCCCAGCATTTT.